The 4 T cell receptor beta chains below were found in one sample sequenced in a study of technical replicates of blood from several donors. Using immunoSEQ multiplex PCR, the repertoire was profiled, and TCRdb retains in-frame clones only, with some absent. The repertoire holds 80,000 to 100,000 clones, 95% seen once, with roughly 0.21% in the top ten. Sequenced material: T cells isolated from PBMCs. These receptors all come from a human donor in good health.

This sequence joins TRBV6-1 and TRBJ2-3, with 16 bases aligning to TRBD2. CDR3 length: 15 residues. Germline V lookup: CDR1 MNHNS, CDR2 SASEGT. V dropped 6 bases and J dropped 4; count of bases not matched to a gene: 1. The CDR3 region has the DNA TGTGCCAGCAGGGGACTAGCGGGGGGGCCAGATACGCAGTATTTT. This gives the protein CASRGLAGGPDTQYF.

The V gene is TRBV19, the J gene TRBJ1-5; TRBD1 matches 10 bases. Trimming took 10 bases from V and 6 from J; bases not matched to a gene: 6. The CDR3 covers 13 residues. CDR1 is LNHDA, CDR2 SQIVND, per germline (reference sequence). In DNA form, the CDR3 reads TGTGCCATCGCGACAGGGGGCGTTCAGCCCCAGCATTTT. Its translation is CAIATGGVQPQHF.

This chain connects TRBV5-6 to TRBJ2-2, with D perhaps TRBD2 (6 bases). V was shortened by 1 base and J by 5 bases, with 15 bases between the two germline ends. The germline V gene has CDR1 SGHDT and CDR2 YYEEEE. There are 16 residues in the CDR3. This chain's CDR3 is CASSLLTGAYTGELFF. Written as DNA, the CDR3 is TGTGCCAGCAGCTTGCTGACGGGAGCTTATACCGGGGAGCTGTTTTTT.

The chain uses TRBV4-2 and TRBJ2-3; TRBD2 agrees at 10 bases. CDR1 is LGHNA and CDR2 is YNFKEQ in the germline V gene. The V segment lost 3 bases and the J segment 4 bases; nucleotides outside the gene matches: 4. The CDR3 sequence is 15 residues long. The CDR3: CASSHLGTSADTQYF. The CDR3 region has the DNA TGTGCCAGCAGCCACCTCGGGACTAGCGCAGATACGCAGTATTTT.